The clone carrying this T cell receptor (beta chain) was found many times. The CDR3 runs to 15 residues. After removal of 5 bases from V and 3 bases from J, the junction contained 5 bases not matched to a gene. Germline V lookup: CDR1 SEHNR, CDR2 FQNEAQ (reference sequence). The source material, RNA transcripts, was used to amplify TCR beta CDR3 regions. The HTBI primer set served for first-round RT-PCR of the TCR CDR3. MiXCR was run by TCRdb on the multiplex PCR reads, yielding one entry per CDR3 protein. The table shows 540,000 or so distinct CDR3 sequences, with 15% to 19% occurring only once. The data derive from a study of T cells in Graves' hyperthyroidism and ophthalmopathy. Study as a whole: Peripheral blood collection took place at initial diagnosis, before any treatment.

The sample comprised blood. The origin of this receptor is a woman in her twenties or thirties with Graves' hyperthyroidism. J is TRBJ2-7 and V is TRBV7-9; 12 nucleotides align to TRBD1. Here the CDR3 reads CASSPRDRGLYEQYF. The CDR3 DNA reads as TGTGCCAGCAGCCCCAGGGACAGGGGGCTCTACGAGCAGTACTTC. Complete variable domain (other parts from reference TRBV7-9 and TRBJ2-7): DTGVSQNPRHKITKRGQNVTFRCDPISEHNRLYWYRQTLGQGPEFLTYFQNEAQLEKSRLLSDRFSAERPKGSFSTLEIQRTEQGDSAMYLCASSPRDRGLYEQYFGPGTRLTVT.